This TCR beta chain was observed in a study of shared T cell receptors in the human thymus. TCRdb's table, derived via immunoSEQ multiplex PCR, lists solely in-frame clones and lacks some. The table has roughly 700,000 clones, roughly 90% seen once. This same sample was also part of a study on human thymus T cells.

The sample was thymocytes. The TCR originated in a boy under three years old with a congenital heart defect.

The CDR3 sequence: CSVEGPRSGRLSTDTQYF. CDR3 sequence (DNA): TGCAGCGTTGAAGGCCCTCGTAGCGGGAGGCTTAGCACAGATACGCAGTATTTT. The rearrangement links TRBV29-1 to TRBJ2-3; 10 bases are a match to TRBD2. The V gene end was trimmed by 1 base and the J gene end by 0 bases; junction bases not matched to a gene: 10. Germline-derived CDR1 and CDR2 are SQVTM and ANQGSEA. This CDR3 region has 18 residues.